This T cell receptor beta chain came from a study of T cells in Graves' hyperthyroidism and ophthalmopathy. Background on the study: Peripheral blood was collected at initial diagnosis, before any treatment. Findings and caveats of the study: Blood held most thyroid clonotypes expanded above 0.001 frequency.

It was RNA transcripts that yielded the amplified TCR beta CDR3 regions. TCR CDR3 underwent first-round RT-PCR with the HTBI primer set. TCRdb recomputed calls from the multiplex PCR reads with MiXCR, one row per CDR3 protein. The sample contains 200,000 to 250,000 distinct CDR3 sequences, about 24% of which appear only once. This CDR3 region has 13 residues. Per the germline V gene, CDR1 is GTSNPN and CDR2 is SVGIG (reference sequence). V shed 0 bases and J shed 0 bases, with 6 bases lying between them. Patients with uncontrolled infections, other autoimmune diseases, pregnancy or lactation were excluded. This clonotype appeared many times. Antigen unknown.

The chain links TRBV30 to TRBJ2-7; D gene ambiguous. The material sequenced was blood. This clonotype was sampled from a woman aged 40 to 50 with Graves' ophthalmopathy. CDR3: CAWSVLGSYEQYF. CDR3 sequence (DNA): TGTGCCTGGAGTGTATTGGGCTCCTACGAGCAGTACTTC.